These T cell receptor beta chains were read from a single sample in a study of T cells in Graves' hyperthyroidism and ophthalmopathy. MiXCR was run by TCRdb on the multiplex PCR reads, yielding one entry per CDR3 protein. The data show about 200,000 distinct CDR3 sequences, approximately 17% seen once. Sequences were obtained from blood. These receptors were obtained from a man between 45 and 60 years old with Graves' hyperthyroidism. The CDR3 runs from the conserved cysteine through the conserved F or W. The D gene is left open where the match is weak. The size field is filled for only some rows; it gives once, few, many or a size class.

V	size	J	D	DNA	CDR3
TRBV7-8	few	TRBJ1-4	-	TGTGCCAGCAGCCCACACCCCGGGGGAGGGGAAAAACTGTTTTTT	CASSPHPGGGEKLFF
TRBV20-1	many	TRBJ2-7	-	TGCAGTGCTAGAGGAGACTACGAGCAGTACTTC	CSARGDYEQYF
TRBV10-3	-	TRBJ1-4	-	TGTGCCATCAGTGCCTCTTTAGCAACTAATGAAAAACTGTCTTTT	CAISASLATNEKLSF
TRBV4-1	-	TRBJ2-5	-	TGCGCCAGCAGCCAAGGACGGTTACAAGAGACCCAGTACTTC	CASSQGRLQETQYF
TRBV5-1	-	TRBJ2-7	TRBD1	TGCGCCAGCAGCTTGGCTACCTCGACAGGGGAAGGGGAGCAGTACTTC	CASSLATSTGEGEQYF
TRBV7-8	many	TRBJ1-2	-	TGTGCCAGCAGCTTAGGCAGCGCTAACTATGGCTACACCTTC	CASSLGSANYGYTF
TRBV20-1	many	TRBJ2-7	TRBD1	TGCAGTGCTAGAGATGGGACAGGGTCCTACGAGCAGTACTTC	CSARDGTGSYEQYF
TRBV2	-	TRBJ1-3	-	TGTGCCAGCACCCAGGGACGGGAAATCGTCTCTGGAAACACCATATATTTT	CASTQGREIVSGNTIYF
TRBV11-1	many	TRBJ2-4	TRBD1	TGTGCCAGCAGCTCTCCGACAGGGGGCCGTGAAAACATTCAGTACTTC	CASSSPTGGRENIQYF
TRBV11-3	-	TRBJ2-2	-	TGTGCCAGCAGCTTAACCCTAGCGAGGACCGGGGAGCTGTTTTTT	CASSLTLARTGELFF
TRBV28	many	TRBJ2-3	TRBD1	TGTGCCAGCAGTCAGGGGGTTTGGACCGACAGGGGAAGCACAGATACGCAGTATTTT	CASSQGVWTDRGSTDTQYF
TRBV20-1	-	TRBJ2-5	TRBD2	TGCAGTGCCTTAACTCGTGGATCTAGCGGGGGGGCCGAGACCCAGTACTTC	CSALTRGSSGGAETQYF
TRBV29-1	-	TRBJ1-1	TRBD1	TGCAGCGTTGAGCGGACAGGGGTGAACACTGAAGCTTTCTTT	CSVERTGVNTEAFF
TRBV6-1	-	TRBJ1-5	-	TGTGCCAGCAGTTTTGAGGGGGGCAATCAGCCCCAGCATTTT	CASSFEGGNQPQHF
TRBV10-3	-	TRBJ2-1	-	TGTGCCATCAGTGGTCGGTCCAGACAGAACAATGAGCAGTTCTTC	CAISGRSRQNNEQFF
TRBV20-1	many	TRBJ2-1	TRBD2	TGCAGTGCCGTTAGACTAGGGACTAGCGGGAGGGCCGATGAGCAGTTCTTC	CSAVRLGTSGRADEQFF
TRBV11-2	many	TRBJ2-7	TRBD1	TGTGCCAGCAGCTCAGAGGGACAGTTATTCTACGAGCAGTACTTC	CASSSEGQLFYEQYF
TRBV7-3	-	TRBJ2-2	TRBD2	TGTGCCAGCAGCCTCGCGGGGGGGACCGGGGAGCTGTTTTTT	CASSLAGGTGELFF
TRBV7-9	few	TRBJ1-1	-	TGTGCCAGCAGGATTGGGACCGAGAACACTGAAGCTTTCTTT	CASRIGTENTEAFF
TRBV12-3/TRBV12-4	medium-sized	TRBJ2-7	-	TGTGCCAGCAGTCCATCCCTGCAGTTGTACTACGAGCAGTACTTC	CASSPSLQLYYEQYF
TRBV5-1	many	TRBJ2-7	TRBD2	TGCGCCAGCAGCTTCCGGACTAGCGGGAATTACGAGCAGTACTTC	CASSFRTSGNYEQYF
TRBV20-1	many	TRBJ2-4	TRBD2	TGCAGTGCAATGAACGAGGGACTAGCGGGAGAAAACATTCAGTACTTC	CSAMNEGLAGENIQYF